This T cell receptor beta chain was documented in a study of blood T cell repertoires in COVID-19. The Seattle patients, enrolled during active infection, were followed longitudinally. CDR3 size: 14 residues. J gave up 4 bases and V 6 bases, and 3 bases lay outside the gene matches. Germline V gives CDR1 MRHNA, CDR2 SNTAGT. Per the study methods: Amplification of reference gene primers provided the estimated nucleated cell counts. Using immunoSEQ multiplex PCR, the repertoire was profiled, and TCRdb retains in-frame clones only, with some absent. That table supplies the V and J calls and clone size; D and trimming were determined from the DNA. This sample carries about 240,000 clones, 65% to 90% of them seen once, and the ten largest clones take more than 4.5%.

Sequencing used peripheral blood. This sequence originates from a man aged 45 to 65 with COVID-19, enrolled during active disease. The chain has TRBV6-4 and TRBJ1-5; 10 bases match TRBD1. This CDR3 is CASRGDRGNQPQHF. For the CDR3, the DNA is TGTGCCAGCAGGGGGGACAGGGGAAATCAGCCCCAGCATTTT.